This T cell receptor beta chain was retrieved from a study of T cell responses to AZD1222 COVID-19 vaccine. Method: immunoSEQ multiplex PCR; TCRdb's copy keeps in-frame clones and lacks some. The table lists 45,000 to 60,000 clones, 60% to 85% of them singletons. Deletions cut 2 bases from V and 8 bases from J, with 13 bases between. The CDR3 consists of 14 residues. The germline V gene encodes CDR1 KGHSH and CDR2 LQKENI. About this clone itself: Its specificity is unknown.

General observations from the study: Dominant at 160-218 and 743-854, vaccine-associated CD4 TCRs also spanned spike. Females made up more of the donors, who were largely white British, and clonal diversity may have come out too low. Reports say nearly half of spike-specific TCRs go after unmutated variant regions.

This sequence was found in an adult in good health. The material sequenced was peripheral blood, taken on day 0 of AZD1222 vaccination. The V gene is TRBV18, the J gene TRBJ2-1, with D perhaps matching TRBD1 (6 bases). For the CDR3, the DNA is TGTGCCAGCTCACCAGACAGGTCAGCCTATGAGCAGTTCTTC. Its translation: CASSPDRSAYEQFF.